The rows below give T cell receptor beta chains drawn from one sample of a study of shared clonotypes between healthy human individuals. Clones were read by immunoSEQ multiplex PCR, and TCRdb kept only the in-frame ones, dropping some. The sample shows 90,000 to 120,000 clones, around 65% of them seen only once. The specimen sequenced was memory CD8+ T cells sorted from blood. The origin of the receptors is a woman in her 30s in good health. The CDR3 runs from the conserved cysteine through the conserved F or W. A D gene is named only where the DNA matches it firmly. The size of a clone is reported for some rows only, either as once, few or many, or as a class for expanded clones.

clone_size,v_call,d_call,j_call,cdr3_nt,cdr3_aa
many,TRBV11-2,TRBD2,TRBJ2-7,TGTGCCAGCAGCTTAGGACTAGCAAGCTACGAGCAGTACTTC,CASSLGLASYEQYF
.,TRBV18,.,TRBJ2-7,TGTGCCAGCTCACCAGATTCACTTTACGAGCAGTACTTC,CASSPDSLYEQYF
.,TRBV27,.,TRBJ2-7,TGTGCCAGCGGTATCCTATCGGCCTTATCCTACGAGCAGTACTTC,CASGILSALSYEQYF
many,TRBV30,.,TRBJ1-6,TGTGCCTGGAGTGTAATTGGAAGCGATAATTCACCCCTCCACTTT,CAWSVIGSDNSPLHF
once,TRBV29-1,.,TRBJ2-1,TGCAGCGTTGCCCCCGCTATGACCACCTACAATGAGCAGTTCTTC,CSVAPAMTTYNEQFF
few,TRBV27,.,TRBJ2-7,TGTGCCAGCAGTCCTCGGGCCGTAAGTAGCGGACCCTACGAGCAGTACTTC,CASSPRAVSSGPYEQYF
few,TRBV27,.,TRBJ1-3,TGTGCCAGCAGTTCACGACAGGACTCTGGAAACACCATATATTTT,CASSSRQDSGNTIYF
.,TRBV4-2,.,TRBJ1-1,TGTGCCAGCAGCCAAGATGGATGGGCGGTTGCTTTCTTT,CASSQDGWAVAFF
.,TRBV5-1,TRBD1,TRBJ1-2,TGCGCCAGCAGCTTGAGGGACAGCTATGGCTACACCTTC,CASSLRDSYGYTF
.,TRBV4-1,.,TRBJ2-3,TGCGCCAGCAGCCAAAACGGCGTGGGCACAGATACGCAGTATTTT,CASSQNGVGTDTQYF
.,TRBV13,.,TRBJ1-1,TGTGCCAGCAGCTTAAATGCCGAACCTGAAGCTTTCTTT,CASSLNAEPEAFF
few,TRBV19,TRBD2,TRBJ2-5,TGTGCCAGTAGTATTGGGGGACTAGCGGGAGGGAGAGGGGAGACCCAGTACTTC,CASSIGGLAGGRGETQYF
.,TRBV2,.,TRBJ2-7,TGTGCCAGCAGAGACAGCGAACCCTACGAGCAGTACTTC,CASRDSEPYEQYF
.,TRBV14,.,TRBJ2-5,TGTGCCAGCAGCCAGCTAGGGCCCGGCGCGGGGGAGACCCAGTACTTC,CASSQLGPGAGETQYF
.,TRBV9,TRBD2,TRBJ2-3,TGTGCCAGCAGCACGCTAGCGGGGAGCACAGATACGCAGTATTTT,CASSTLAGSTDTQYF
.,TRBV13,TRBD2,TRBJ2-7,TGTGCCAGCAGTTCAAGGCGGGAGCATTACGAGCAGTACTTC,CASSSRREHYEQYF
few,TRBV25-1,TRBD2,TRBJ2-5,TGTGCCAGCAGTGGGACTAGCGGAGGCGAACCACAAGAGACCCAGTACTTC,CASSGTSGGEPQETQYF
once,TRBV27,.,TRBJ2-7,TGTGCCAGCAGTTCTCGGTCATTCGAGCAGTACTTC,CASSSRSFEQYF
once,TRBV7-8,.,TRBJ1-4,TGTGCCAGCGGGTTGACGGGGAATGAAAAACTGTTTTTT,CASGLTGNEKLFF
.,TRBV19,.,TRBJ2-5,TGTGCCAGTAGCCCAACTAGCTTGGATTCTCAAGAGACCCAGTACTTC,CASSPTSLDSQETQYF
.,TRBV6-1,TRBD1,TRBJ2-2,TGTGCCAGCACGGGACAGGGGGACACCGGGGAGCTGTTTTTT,CASTGQGDTGELFF
.,TRBV28,.,TRBJ1-4,TGTGCCAGCAGTTTCAAACAGTCTTACGGGGGAAATAATGAAAAACTGTTTTTT,CASSFKQSYGGNNEKLFF
.,TRBV6-6,.,TRBJ1-1,TGTGCCAGCAGCCCCAGCGGCACTGAAGCTTTCTTT,CASSPSGTEAFF
.,TRBV6-1,TRBD1,TRBJ2-7,TGTGCCAGCACGGACAGGGGAGGGAGCGAGCAGTACTTC,CASTDRGGSEQYF